These 13 T cell receptor beta chains share one sample of origin, sequenced in a study of blood T cell repertoires in COVID-19. Sequencing used immunoSEQ multiplex PCR; TCRdb keeps in-frame clones, though not all of them. The sample consists of some 240,000 clones, approximately 80% of them appearing once. Sequenced: peripheral blood. These receptor sequences come from a woman of 80 years or more with acute or convalescent COVID-19.

This chain links TRBV18 with TRBJ2-7; 7 nucleotides line up with TRBD1. After removal of 5 bases from V and 4 bases from J, the junction contained 11 bases not matched to a gene. The germline V gene encodes CDR1 KGHSH and CDR2 LQKENI. The CDR3 is made up of 15 amino acids. CDR3 protein: CASSSRDRVFYEQYF. The CDR3 DNA sequence: TGTGCCAGCTCAAGCCGGGACAGAGTTTTTTACGAGCAGTACTTC.

The CDR3 protein is CASSLNSQPQETQYF. The CDR3 DNA sequence: TGTGCCAGCAGCTTAAACAGTCAACCCCAAGAGACCCAGTACTTC. This rearrangement joins TRBV7-3 to TRBJ2-5; no reliable D call. Germline V gene sequence: CDR1 SGHTA, CDR2 FQGTGA. The CDR3 runs to 15 residues. V lost 1 base, J lost 1 base, and 10 bases lay in between.

This clone came up once. V and J are TRBV10-3 and TRBJ2-3, with 8 bases matching TRBD2. This CDR3 contains 16 residues. J gave up 4 bases and V 0 bases, and 6 bases lay outside the gene matches. In germline, CDR1 is ENHRY, CDR2 SYGVKD. The CDR3 sequence is CAISESTGGHADTQYF. The CDR3 nucleotides are TGTGCCATCAGTGAGTCCACGGGGGGGCACGCAGATACGCAGTATTTT.

V gene TRBV7-9 combines with J gene TRBJ2-5, with D possibly matching TRBD2 (5 bases). Germline-derived CDR1 and CDR2 are SEHNR and FQNEAQ (reference sequence). V gave up 11 bases and J gave up 1 base, with 17 bases separating them. The CDR3 is 14 residues long. The CDR3 sequence: CASSPRGPQETQYF. Written as DNA, the CDR3 is TGTGCCTCTTCCCCCCGAGGGCCCCAAGAGACCCAGTACTTC.

This rearrangement joins TRBV24-1 to TRBJ2-7, with a weak D call TRBD2 (6 bases). Trimming cost V 2 bases and J 3 bases, with 13 bases left between them. CDR1 is KGHDR and CDR2 is SFDVKD in the germline V gene. The length of the CDR3 is 15 residues. The DNA of the CDR3 is TGTGCCACCAGTGATTCGGGAAACGGGGGCTACGAGCAGTACTTC. Its protein product is CATSDSGNGGYEQYF.

V and J are TRBV2 and TRBJ1-2; the D gene is possibly TRBD1 (5 bases). CDR1 and CDR2 from the germline V gene are SNHLY and FYNNEI. CDR3 length: 12 amino acids. Trimming took 8 bases from V and 7 from J, leaving 14 bases between them. CDR3: CASGSGIGGYTF. CDR3 in DNA: TGTGCCAGCGGATCAGGGATCGGTGGCTACACCTTC.

The V call is TRBV9, the J call TRBJ2-3; D may be TRBD2 (7 bases). This CDR3 contains 12 residues. Trimming cost V 0 bases and J 15 bases, with 14 bases left between them. Looked up from germline, CDR1 is SGDLS and CDR2 is YYNGEE. The CDR3 loop is CASSVAGGPEYF. The DNA of the CDR3 is TGTGCCAGCAGCGTAGCGGGGGGCCCGGAATATTTT.

This clone was detected only a few times. The gene calls are TRBV15 and TRBJ1-3; D unresolved. The V gene's germline CDR1 is LNHNV and CDR2 YYDKDF (reference sequence). V was shortened by 0 bases and J by 1 base, with 7 bases between the two germline ends. The CDR3 is 15 residues long. This CDR3 is CATSRDRGSGNTIYF. The CDR3 nucleotides are TGTGCCACCAGCAGAGATCGGGGTTCTGGAAACACCATATATTTT.

V gene TRBV29-1 combines with J gene TRBJ2-5, with 7 bases fitting TRBD2. The CDR3 runs to 13 residues. CDR1 and CDR2 from the germline V gene are SQVTM and ANQGSEA. Losses at the gene ends were 2 bases for V and 4 bases for J; bases not matched to a gene: 4. CDR3 region: CSVETGRSETQYF. The CDR3 bases are TGCAGCGTTGAAACCGGGAGGTCAGAGACCCAGTACTTC.

CDR3 DNA sequence: TGCAGCGTTGATGGACTAGCGGGGGGGTTCACAGATACGCAGTATTTT. Its translation is CSVDGLAGGFTDTQYF. J is TRBJ2-3 and V is TRBV29-1; TRBD2 aligns across 15 bases. V lost 3 bases to trimming and J lost 2 bases; unmatched junction nucleotides: 3. There are 16 residues in the CDR3. Germline lookup yields CDR1 SQVTM and CDR2 ANQGSEA.

The genes are TRBV5-1 and TRBJ2-3; possible D gene TRBD1, 5 bases. From germline, CDR1 is SGHRS and CDR2 YFSETQ. This CDR3 region has 14 residues. V lost 6 bases and J lost 4, with 15 bases in between. The CDR3 sequence: CASNLPGSADTQYF. CDR3 coding DNA: TGCGCCAGCAATCTACCAGGGTCAGCAGATACGCAGTATTTT.

CDR3 protein: CASSKEGTRRGYTF. The CDR3 coding sequence is TGTGCCAGCAGCAAAGAAGGGACACGTCGGGGCTACACCTTC. V gene TRBV21-1 combines with J gene TRBJ1-2; the table assigns TRBD1, which was not confirmed against the DNA. TRBV21-1 is recorded as a pseudogene. The CDR3 runs to 14 residues.

The V gene is TRBV15, the J gene TRBJ1-3, with 7 positions matching TRBD1. There are 17 residues in the CDR3. After removal of 0 bases from V and 3 bases from J, the junction contained 8 bases not matched to a gene. The germline CDR1 and CDR2 sequences are LNHNV and YYDKDF (reference sequence). The chain's CDR3 is CATSRDLTGRGGNTIYF. The CDR3 DNA reads TGTGCCACCAGCAGAGATCTGACAGGGAGAGGTGGAAACACCATATATTTT.